The 19 T cell receptor beta chains given below trace back to one sample, sequenced in a study of T-cell memory formation after mild COVID-19. TCRdb used MiXCR to reprocess the 5' RACE reads, holding one entry per CDR3 protein. The table includes roughly 89,000 distinct CDR3 sequences, around 13% detected once. Material for sequencing was PBMCs or a T cell subset sorted from them (not recorded which). The receptor set was obtained from an adult woman who had mild COVID-19 (a few samples of this study predate the infection). Cell type and time point are not known.

The V and J genes are TRBV27 and TRBJ2-7, with 7 positions matching TRBD2. Germline values: CDR1 MNHEY, CDR2 SMNVEV (reference sequence). V gave up 3 bases and J gave up 1 base; unmatched junction bases: 3. This CDR3 has 14 amino acids. The CDR3 coding sequence is TGTGCCAGCAGTTTGGCAGCGGGGTCCTACGAGCAGTACTTC. This gives the protein CASSLAAGSYEQYF.

This clonotype turned up a few times. This chain joins TRBV29-1 and TRBJ2-3; the match to TRBD2 covers 12 bases. Germline V gene lookup returns CDR1 SQVTM and CDR2 ANQGSEA. This CDR3 is built from 16 residues. The J segment lost 2 bases and the V segment lost 3 bases, leaving 6 bases of the junction unmatched. CDR3 protein: CSVEGGLAGITDTQYF. The CDR3 bases are TGCAGCGTTGAGGGCGGACTAGCGGGGATCACAGATACGCAGTATTTT.

The chain combines TRBV29-1 with TRBJ2-7; weak D call: TRBD2 (7 bases). Germline V gene lookup returns CDR1 SQVTM and CDR2 ANQGSEA. This CDR3 contains 14 residues. V gave up 6 bases and J gave up 4 bases, with 19 bases separating them. The CDR3 protein is CSVGGAGKGYEQYF. The CDR3 bases are TGCAGCGTGGGGGGGGCAGGGAAAGGATACGAGCAGTACTTC.

This clonotype was observed a handful of times. This chain uses TRBV11-3 with TRBJ2-7, with D perhaps matching TRBD2 (5 bases). Germline lookup yields CDR1 SGHNT and CDR2 YENEEA. The CDR3 totals 11 residues. V lost 1 base, J lost 7 bases, and 5 bases lay in between. The CDR3 coding sequence is TGTGCCAGCAGCTTAGGGGAGGAGCAGTACTTC. The encoded protein is CASSLGEEQYF.

The J gene is TRBJ2-7, the V gene TRBV30, with 7 nucleotides matching TRBD1. The CDR3 is made up of 11 amino acids. Germline V gene data show CDR1 as GTSNPN and CDR2 as SVGIG (reference sequence). After removal of 7 bases from V and 2 bases from J, the junction contained 2 bases not matched to a gene. The CDR3 sequence: CASGQTYEQYF. The CDR3 DNA reads TGTGCCTCGGGACAGACCTACGAGCAGTACTTC.

The sample holds a few counts of this clonotype. The J gene is TRBJ2-7, the V gene TRBV6-5; either TRBD1 or TRBD2 may supply D (5 bases each). Germline V CDR1 and CDR2: MNHEY, SVGAGI. Trimming took off 4 bases at V and 5 bases at J, with 12 bases between the two ends. This CDR3 contains 13 residues. CDR3 bases: TGTGCCAGCAGTTTTGGGGGAACAGACGAGCAGTACTTC. Translated, it gives CASSFGGTDEQYF.

In this sample, this clonotype turned up a few times. J is TRBJ2-3 and V is TRBV9, with 8 bases matching TRBD2. This CDR3 contains 17 residues. Germline V gene sequence: CDR1 SGDLS, CDR2 YYNGEE. V shed 0 bases and J 1 base; nucleotides not matched to a gene: 7. In nucleotides, the CDR3 is TGTGCCAGCAGCGTAGATGGCGGGGGGCGAGGCACAGATACGCAGTATTTT. Residues: CASSVDGGGRGTDTQYF.

A few counts support this clonotype. The CDR3 here is CASSYSIVDRTVADTQYF. As DNA, the CDR3 is TGTGCCAGCAGTTACTCGATAGTCGACAGGACGGTGGCAGATACGCAGTATTTT. The gene calls are TRBV6-5 and TRBJ2-3; D might be TRBD1 (6 bases). CDR1 is MNHEY and CDR2 is SVGAGI in the germline V gene. The CDR3 consists of 18 residues. Trimming stripped 0 bases from V and 4 bases from J, with 20 bases between.

This clonotype has only a few counts. V and J are TRBV6-5 and TRBJ2-5; the D call may be TRBD1 or TRBD2 (6 bases each). Germline V CDR1 and CDR2: MNHEY, SVGAGI. V lost 2 bases to trimming and J lost 4 bases, with 8 bases between them. This CDR3 has 13 residues. CDR3: CASSYRGLETQYF. The CDR3, as DNA: TGTGCCAGCAGTTACCGGGGGCTAGAGACCCAGTACTTC.

The chain is built from TRBV5-1 and TRBJ1-6; the D is unclear. The length of the CDR3 is 15 residues. Germline V gene sequence: CDR1 SGHRS, CDR2 YFSETQ. The V end was cut by 0 bases, the J end by 12 bases, with 16 bases between. CDR3 in amino acids: CASSLGVTGFKPLHF. In DNA, the CDR3 is TGCGCCAGCAGCTTGGGGGTGACGGGATTCAAACCCCTCCACTTT.

This clonotype was counted only a few times. The chain carries TRBV6-1 and TRBJ2-7; a possible D gene is TRBD2 (5 bases). The CDR3 is 14 residues long. Trimming took off 8 bases at V and 3 bases at J, with 17 bases between the two ends. The V gene's germline CDR1 is MNHNS and CDR2 SASEGT. CDR3 in DNA: TGTGCCAGCCGGTGGACCAACGAGGGCTACGAGCAGTACTTC. Translated: CASRWTNEGYEQYF.

The chain is built from TRBV7-9 and TRBJ2-3, with TRBD2 matching 10 bases. CDR1 and CDR2 (germline): SEHNR, FQNEAQ (reference sequence). V shed 4 bases and J 2 bases; nucleotides not matched to a gene: 6. This CDR3 region has 16 residues. This CDR3 reads CASSYSAGGTTDTQYF. CDR3 sequence (DNA): TGTGCCAGCAGCTACTCAGCGGGAGGGACCACAGATACGCAGTATTTT.

The chain recombines TRBV4-3 with TRBJ1-2, with unresolved D. Germline V gene sequence: CDR1 LGHNA, CDR2 YSLEER. The CDR3 sequence is 14 residues long. V lost 3 bases, J lost 1 base, and 9 bases lay in between. The chain's CDR3 is CASSQGLDNYGYTF. CDR3 coding DNA: TGCGCCAGCAGCCAGGGTTTGGATAACTATGGCTACACCTTC.

This clonotype was observed at least ten times. The chain has TRBV20-1 and TRBJ2-7; 7 bases agree with TRBD2. Trimming cost V 0 bases and J 2 bases; bases outside gene matches: 7. The CDR3 sequence is 15 residues long. Germline CDR1 and CDR2: DFQATT and SNEGSKA (reference sequence). The CDR3: CSARDYREVPYEQYF. The CDR3 DNA sequence: TGCAGTGCTAGAGATTATCGGGAGGTCCCCTACGAGCAGTACTTC.

The V call is TRBV7-2, the J call TRBJ2-2, with 8 bases that match TRBD2. The CDR3 contains 14 residues. With 5 bases clipped from V and 4 bases from J, the junction kept 3 bases outside the gene matches. Per the germline V gene, CDR1 is SGHTA and CDR2 is FQGNSA. The CDR3 protein is CASSPGLATGELFF. Written as DNA, the CDR3 is TGTGCCAGCAGCCCAGGACTAGCCACCGGGGAGCTGTTTTTT.

This clonotype was observed a few times. This sequence joins TRBV29-1 and TRBJ2-2; D gene ambiguous. The CDR3 has 13 amino acids. V was cut by 3 bases and J by 0 bases, with 5 bases left in between. Germline loops: CDR1 SQVTM, CDR2 ANQGSEA. The CDR3, as DNA: TGCAGCGTTGAGGCTACGAACACCGGGGAGCTGTTTTTT. Encoded protein: CSVEATNTGELFF.

The chain combines TRBV4-3 with TRBJ1-3; 8 bases are a match to TRBD1. CDR1 and CDR2 (germline): LGHNA, YSLEER. V lost 4 bases, J lost 2 bases, and 7 bases stayed unmatched. This CDR3 region has 16 residues. CDR3 in amino acids: CASSRRGTGAGNTIYF. The CDR3 DNA follows: TGCGCCAGCAGCCGACGCGGGACAGGTGCTGGAAACACCATATATTTT.

Many counts were recorded for this clonotype. This rearrangement joins TRBV27 to TRBJ1-5; D remains ambiguous. This CDR3 region has 13 residues. CDR1 is MNHEY, CDR2 SMNVEV, per germline (reference sequence). Trimming left V 1 base short and J 7 bases short, with 8 bases between. The CDR3 loop reads CASSLLGKQPQHF. The CDR3, as DNA: TGTGCCAGCAGTTTATTGGGGAAACAGCCCCAGCATTTT.

This clonotype was seen more than once but under ten times. The CDR3 nucleotides are TGTGCCAGCTCGCTTGAGGTTAGCTCCTACAATGAGCAGTTCTTC. It specifies CASSLEVSSYNEQFF. This rearrangement joins TRBV18 to TRBJ2-1; no clear D gene. CDR1 KGHSH and CDR2 LQKENI come from the germline V gene. CDR3 length: 15 residues. V lost 6 bases and J 0 bases, leaving 12 bases between the germline ends.